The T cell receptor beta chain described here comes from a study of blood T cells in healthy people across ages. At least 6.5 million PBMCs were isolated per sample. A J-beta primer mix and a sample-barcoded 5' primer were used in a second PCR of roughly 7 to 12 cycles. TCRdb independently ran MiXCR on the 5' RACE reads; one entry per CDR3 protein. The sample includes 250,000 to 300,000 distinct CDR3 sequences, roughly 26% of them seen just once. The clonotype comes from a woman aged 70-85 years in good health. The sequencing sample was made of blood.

This CDR3 reads CASSLGTGVSLAKNIQYF. In DNA, the CDR3 is TGCGCCAGCAGCCTCGGGACAGGGGTATCCCTAGCCAAAAACATTCAGTACTTC. The chain has TRBV4-1 and TRBJ2-4; 10 bases align to TRBD1. CDR1 and CDR2 (germline): MGHRA, YSYEKL. The junction had 9 bases not matched to a gene; V was cut back by 4 bases and J by 0 bases. The CDR3 consists of 18 residues.